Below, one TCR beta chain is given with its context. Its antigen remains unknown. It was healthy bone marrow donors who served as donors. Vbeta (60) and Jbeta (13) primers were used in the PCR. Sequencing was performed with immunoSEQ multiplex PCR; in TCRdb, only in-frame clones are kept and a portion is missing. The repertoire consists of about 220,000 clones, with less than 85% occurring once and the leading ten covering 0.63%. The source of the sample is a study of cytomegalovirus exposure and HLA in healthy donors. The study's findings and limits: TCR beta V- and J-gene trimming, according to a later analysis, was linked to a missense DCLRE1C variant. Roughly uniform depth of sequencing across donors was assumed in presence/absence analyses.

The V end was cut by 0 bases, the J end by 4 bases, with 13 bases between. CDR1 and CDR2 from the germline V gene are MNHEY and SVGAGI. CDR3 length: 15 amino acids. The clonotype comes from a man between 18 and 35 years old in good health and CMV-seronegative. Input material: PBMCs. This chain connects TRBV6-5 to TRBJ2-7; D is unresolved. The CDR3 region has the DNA TGTGCCAGCAGTTACTCGATTAACTCGGTATACGAGCAGTACTTC. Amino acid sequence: CASSYSINSVYEQYF.